This T cell receptor (beta chain) was documented in a study of blood T cell repertoires in COVID-19. Whole-study context: Material from acute and convalescent COVID-19 was sourced from the United States, Italy and Spain.

Patients from Seattle were sampled longitudinally, starting during active infection. Between the trimmed V and J ends, which lost 7 bases and 1 base, there was a span of 14 bases. Germline values: CDR1 MNHEY, CDR2 SVGAGI. This CDR3 region has 14 residues. Study processing details: Reference gene primer amplification gave estimated nucleated cell counts. Produced via immunoSEQ multiplex PCR; TCRdb's table is partial and in-frame only. V, J and clone size were drawn from that table, and D and trimming were deduced from the DNA. The repertoire holds about 95,000 clones, with roughly 81% as singletons. The genes are TRBV6-5 and TRBJ2-7, with D tentatively TRBD2 (6 bases). Material: peripheral blood. This TCR was recovered from an elderly man with COVID-19, enrolled during active disease. CDR3: CASKRVTESYEQYF. The DNA for the CDR3 is TGTGCCAGCAAGCGGGTGACCGAGTCCTACGAGCAGTACTTC.